This T cell receptor (beta chain) is drawn from a study of shared T cell receptors in the human thymus. Assay: immunoSEQ multiplex PCR; the TCRdb copy retains only in-frame clones and omits some. The table has 63,000 or so clones, 90% to 95% seen once. The CDR3 totals 16 residues. The V segment lost 5 bases and the J segment 0 bases; nucleotides outside the gene matches: 6. Per germline, CDR1 SGHNT and CDR2 YENEEA. The origin of this receptor is a human donor. The genes are TRBV11-3 and TRBJ2-3; 9 bases map to TRBD2. Sequenced input: thymocytes. The CDR3 DNA reads as TGTGCCAGCAGCCCGGGCGGGGGGGCTAGCACAGATACGCAGTATTTT. It codes for CASSPGGGASTDTQYF.